The 21 T cell receptor beta chains below all came from one sample that was sequenced in a study of blood T cells in healthy people across ages. PCR was performed a second time for 7 to 11 cycles using a sample-barcoded 5' primer and a J-beta primer mix. From the 5' RACE reads, TCRdb called clonotypes with MiXCR, one entry per CDR3 protein. The sample shows roughly 1.9 million distinct CDR3 sequences, about two fifths of them seen only once. The sequencing sample was made of blood. The receptors originated from a human donor in good health.

V and J are TRBV28 and TRBJ2-3; 8 bases agree with TRBD2. The J segment lost 2 bases and the V segment lost 2 bases, leaving 21 bases of the junction unmatched. In germline, CDR1 is MDHEN, CDR2 SYDVKM. The length of the CDR3 is 21 residues. This chain's CDR3 is CASSLSGGGSWGSFYTDTQYF. CDR3 in DNA: TGTGCCAGCAGTTTAAGCGGGGGAGGCTCGTGGGGGTCCTTTTACACAGATACGCAGTATTTT.

The chain uses TRBV11-3 and TRBJ1-4; a weak D match, TRBD1 (6 bases). V shed 4 bases and J shed 12 bases, with 18 bases lying between them. Looked up from germline, CDR1 is SGHNT and CDR2 is YENEEA. This CDR3 has 14 residues. CDR3 sequence: CASSSGPAKGELFF. The CDR3 DNA sequence: TGTGCCAGCAGCTCGGGACCGGCAAAGGGGGAACTGTTTTTT.

The chain is built from TRBV2 and TRBJ1-2, with 10 positions matching TRBD1. The CDR3 covers 18 residues. The J segment lost 6 bases and the V segment lost 2 bases, leaving 15 bases of the junction unmatched. Germline assignment: CDR1 SNHLY and CDR2 FYNNEI. CDR3 residues: CASSEPNKPGQGIHGYTF. In DNA, the CDR3 is TGTGCCAGCAGTGAACCAAACAAACCGGGACAGGGGATACATGGCTACACCTTC. The whole variable domain, filled in from reference TRBV2 and TRBJ1-2, reads EPEVTQTPSHQVTQMGQEVILRCVPISNHLYFYWYRQILGQKVEFLVSFYNNEISEKSEIFDDQFSVERPDGSNFTLKIRSTKLEDSAMYFCASSEPNKPGQGIHGYTFGSGTRLTVV.

This chain joins TRBV7-9 and TRBJ2-7; D is ambiguous. V lost 5 bases, J lost 3 bases, and 11 bases lay in between. The germline gives CDR1 SEHNR, CDR2 FQNEAQ (reference sequence). The CDR3 covers 13 residues. The CDR3 region is CASSPDFNYEQYF. In DNA, the CDR3 is TGTGCCAGCAGCCCTGACTTCAACTACGAGCAGTACTTC.

Only a few counts were recorded for this clonotype. The chain carries TRBV5-1 and TRBJ2-3; the D is unclear. V lost 0 bases to trimming and J lost 1 base, with 9 bases between them. The CDR3 length is 15 residues. Germline V gene data show CDR1 as SGHRS and CDR2 as YFSETQ. The CDR3, as DNA: TGCGCCAGCAGCTTGGAGTTCCGGGGCACAGATACGCAGTATTTT. Its translation is CASSLEFRGTDTQYF.

The chain uses TRBV4-3 and TRBJ1-4, with TRBD1 matching 7 bases. The germline V gene has CDR1 LGHNA and CDR2 YSLEER. CDR3 length equals 17 residues. J lost 6 bases, V lost 3 bases, and 13 bases had no gene match. CDR3 bases: TGCGCCAGCAGCCAGCGGACAGGTTTTTTACTCGATGAAAAACTGTTTTTT. Protein product: CASSQRTGFLLDEKLFF.

V usage is TRBV6-5 and J usage is TRBJ2-7; the match to TRBD1 covers 7 bases. After removal of 6 bases from V and 3 bases from J, the junction contained 5 bases not matched to a gene. Per germline, CDR1 MNHEY and CDR2 SVGAGI. The CDR3 extends over 13 amino acids. The CDR3 coding sequence is TGTGCCAGCAGAAGGGGGCATCGCTACGAGCAGTACTTC. Amino acid sequence: CASRRGHRYEQYF.

The gene calls are TRBV20-1 and TRBJ2-7, with D perhaps being TRBD1 or TRBD2 (5 bases each). The CDR3 loop spans 13 amino acids. V lost 4 bases and J 0 bases, leaving 10 bases between the germline ends. CDR1 and CDR2 (germline): DFQATT, SNEGSKA (reference sequence). The CDR3 region is CSAKGESSYEQYF. The CDR3, as DNA: TGCAGTGCTAAAGGGGAGAGCTCCTACGAGCAGTACTTC.

This clonotype was counted a few times. The CDR3 DNA follows: TGCGCCAGCAGTGAGATGGACTATGGCTACACCTTC. Protein product: CASSEMDYGYTF. The V call is TRBV10-2, the J call TRBJ1-2; no definite D call. The CDR3 loop spans 12 amino acids. With 2 bases removed from V and 3 bases from J, the gap between germline ends came to 4 bases. Germline CDR1 WSHSY, CDR2 SAAADI.

This chain links TRBV12-3 or TRBV12-4 with TRBJ2-7; D might be TRBD1 (6 bases). This CDR3 region has 17 residues. Trimming took off 3 bases at V and 0 bases at J, with 18 bases between the two ends. The CDR3 DNA sequence: TGTGCCAGCAGTTTCGGTCTGAGTAAGGGGGACTCCTACGAGCAGTACTTC. Residues: CASSFGLSKGDSYEQYF.

V gene TRBV12-3 or TRBV12-4 combines with J gene TRBJ1-3; the match to TRBD1 covers 8 bases. This CDR3 spans 17 amino acids. The V and J ends lost 3 bases and 0 bases, in that order; junction bases with no gene match: 7. The CDR3 region has the DNA TGTGCCAGCAGTTTGGCCGGACAGGGCTACTCTGGAAACACCATATATTTT. This codes for CASSLAGQGYSGNTIYF.

This clonotype is a singleton in its sample. The chain carries TRBV12-3 or TRBV12-4 and TRBJ1-5; no definite D call. The CDR3 runs 12 residues. The germline V and J ends were trimmed by 3 bases and 10 bases, with 10 bases remaining between them. CDR3 DNA: TGTGCCAGCAGTTTCGGGCCCAGCCCCCAGCATTTT. This sequence encodes CASSFGPSPQHF.

The genes are TRBV7-6 and TRBJ2-7; 8 nucleotides align to TRBD2. Germline CDR1 reads SGHVS; CDR2 reads FNYEAQ. CDR3 length: 15 residues. Germline trimming cut 4 bases from V and 0 bases from J; bases unmatched to any gene: 5. CDR3 in amino acids: CASSSGTRSSYEQYF. CDR3 DNA sequence: TGTGCCAGCAGCTCCGGGACTAGGAGCTCCTACGAGCAGTACTTC.

The chain links TRBV7-9 to TRBJ1-2; D is unclear. This CDR3 contains 14 residues. Trimming stripped 6 bases from V and 4 bases from J, with 15 bases between. Germline V gene data show CDR1 as SEHNR and CDR2 as FQNEAQ (reference sequence). This CDR3 is CASSIAGPFYGYTF. The CDR3, as DNA: TGTGCCAGCAGTATCGCAGGTCCCTTCTATGGCTACACCTTC.

The chain carries TRBV5-1 and TRBJ1-1, with D possibly matching TRBD1 (6 bases). CDR1 and CDR2 from the germline V gene are SGHRS and YFSETQ. There are 13 residues in the CDR3. Between the trimmed V and J ends, which lost 9 bases and 3 bases, there was a span of 15 bases. CDR3 bases: TGCGCCACCTCTTCGGACAGTTACACTGAAGCTTTCTTT. Its protein product is CATSSDSYTEAFF.

This clonotype was seen more than once but under ten times. The rearrangement links TRBV7-9 to TRBJ1-1; D is unclear. V lost 0 bases, J lost 11 bases, and 16 bases lay in between. The CDR3 totals 14 residues. The germline V gene has CDR1 SEHNR and CDR2 FQNEAQ (reference sequence). Here the CDR3 reads CASSLALAVRKAFF. The CDR3 coding sequence is TGTGCCAGCAGCTTAGCGTTGGCAGTAAGAAAGGCTTTCTTT.

This clonotype was counted only a few times. The J gene is TRBJ2-3, the V gene TRBV5-1; D is unresolved. The germline CDR1 and CDR2 sequences are SGHRS and YFSETQ. The V gene lost 4 bases and the J gene lost 6 bases, with 15 bases spanning the gap. The CDR3 consists of 14 residues. CDR3 bases: TGCGCCAGCAGCCCGGAAGGGTTCGATGATACGCAGTATTTT. It is translated as CASSPEGFDDTQYF. Drawing the rest from reference TRBV5-1 and TRBJ2-3, the complete variable domain is KAGVTQTPRYLIKTRGQQVTLSCSPISGHRSVSWYQQTPGQGLQFLFEYFSETQRNKGNFPGRFSGRQFSNSRSEMNVSTLELGDSALYLCASSPEGFDDTQYFGPGTRLTVL.

This clonotype was counted only a few times. This sequence joins TRBV29-1 and TRBJ2-6; D is unclear. Germline CDR1 and CDR2: SQVTM and ANQGSEA. This CDR3 comprises 12 residues. CDR3 sequence (DNA): TGCAGTGCATGGTCCGGGGCCAACGTCCTGACTTTC. Amino acids: CSAWSGANVLTF.

This clonotype was detected many times. The J gene is TRBJ2-7, the V gene TRBV4-1; D unresolved. This CDR3 region has 13 residues. The germline V gene has CDR1 MGHRA and CDR2 YSYEKL. V shed 0 bases and J shed 1 base, with 4 bases lying between them. CDR3 sequence (DNA): TGCGCCAGCAGCCAAGAAGGTTCCTACGAGCAGTACTTC. Translation gives CASSQEGSYEQYF.

The CDR3 DNA follows: TGTGCCAGCAGCCGACAGGGAATTGGGACCCAGTACTTC. This gives the protein CASSRQGIGTQYF. This rearrangement joins TRBV11-2 to TRBJ2-5, with 7 bases aligning to TRBD1. CDR3 size: 13 residues. Germline V gene data show CDR1 as SGHAT and CDR2 as FQNNGV. J lost 7 bases, V lost 5 bases, and 7 bases had no gene match.

This CDR3 reads CASRLALQETQYF. In nucleotides, the CDR3 is TGTGCCAGCAGGTTGGCACTTCAAGAGACCCAGTACTTC. The chain is built from TRBV7-9 and TRBJ2-5; D not resolved. Germline V gives CDR1 SEHNR, CDR2 FQNEAQ (reference sequence). The CDR3 has 13 residues. Trimming removed 6 bases at V and 2 bases at J, with 10 bases between.